The 6 T cell receptor beta chains presented below share a single source sample, sequenced in a study of control samples from healthy donors and cancer patients (dated by TCRdb to between 2020 and 2021). Library construction relied on the immunoSEQ multiplex PCR assay. TCRdb obtained this table from immuneACCESS and retained in-frame rearrangements with V and J assigned. These tables miss some clones; where compared with another copy, unresolved V genes account for less than half of the shortfall, and the remainder is unexplained. Across this sample there are approximately 100,000 clones, with 90% seen only once. The ten most abundant clones make up under 4.5% of the sample. The sequenced sample consisted of blood. These TCRs come from a human donor in good health. The donor label of this sample is uncertain.

V gene TRBV4-2 combines with J gene TRBJ2-2; 15 bases map to TRBD2. Germline CDR1 is LGHNA and CDR2 is YNFKEQ. The CDR3 spans 17 residues. V shed 4 bases and J 1 base; nucleotides not matched to a gene: 1. The CDR3 nucleotides read TGTGCCAGCAGCCCGGGACTAGCGGGGGGGAACACCGGGGAGCTGTTTTTT. It codes for CASSPGLAGGNTGELFF.

This chain uses TRBV27 with TRBJ2-7; unclear D gene. There are 13 residues in the CDR3. The V end lost 4 bases, the J end lost 5 bases, and 12 bases lay between the germline ends. Germline V lookup: CDR1 MNHEY, CDR2 SMNVEV (reference sequence). This CDR3 is CASSWSRRHEQYV. In DNA, the CDR3 is TGTGCCAGCAGTTGGTCCAGGCGCCACGAGCAGTACGTC.

The genes are TRBV18 and TRBJ2-7; D may be TRBD1 (6 bases). Trimming removed 0 bases at V and 5 bases at J, with 11 bases between. The V gene's germline CDR1 is KGHSH and CDR2 LQKENI. This CDR3 contains 14 residues. The CDR3 region is CASSPPAGENEQYF. CDR3 DNA: TGTGCCAGCTCACCACCGGCAGGGGAGAACGAGCAGTACTTC.

In this sample, this clone turned up once. V and J are TRBV6-5 and TRBJ1-1, with a possible D match to TRBD1 (6 bases). Trimming stripped 6 bases from V and 2 bases from J, with 13 bases between. Germline V lookup: CDR1 MNHEY, CDR2 SVGAGI. CDR3 length: 14 amino acids. The CDR3 DNA sequence: TGTGCCAGCAGCTTGAGGACAGATAACACTGAAGCTTTCTTT. This translates into CASSLRTDNTEAFF.

This clone was counted between two and nine times. J is TRBJ2-7 and V is TRBV27; 9 nucleotides agree with TRBD1. From germline, CDR1 is MNHEY and CDR2 SMNVEV (reference sequence). V lost 7 bases, J lost 0 bases, and 7 bases stayed unmatched. The CDR3 is 15 amino acids. CDR3 amino acids: CASINRGHISYEQYV. In DNA form, the CDR3 reads TGTGCCAGCATAAACAGGGGGCACATCTCCTACGAGCAGTACGTC.

CDR3 in amino acids: CASSLEDSYNEQFF. The DNA for the CDR3 is TGTGCCAGCAGCCTAGAGGATTCCTACAATGAGCAGTTCTTC. V is TRBV9 and J is TRBJ2-1, with D unclear. In germline, CDR1 is SGDLS, CDR2 YYNGEE. Trimming cost V 4 bases and J 1 base, with 9 bases left between them. The CDR3 spans 14 residues.